The 8 T cell receptor beta chains below all came from one sample that was sequenced in a study of T cell changes during pregnancy in multiple sclerosis. Only in-frame clones appear in the TCRdb table, and some are missing; sequencing was by immunoSEQ multiplex PCR. The sample contains fewer than 60,000 clones, 92% of which appear only once. The specimen was CD4+ T cells from peripheral blood mononuclear cells, collected after pregnancy. The source of these receptors is a female donor with multiple sclerosis, enrolled in a pregnancy study.

This clone has just one count. This chain connects TRBV2 to TRBJ1-5; 8 bases are shared with TRBD1. CDR1 and CDR2 from the germline V gene are SNHLY and FYNNEI. V lost 1 base to trimming and J lost 7 bases; unmatched junction nucleotides: 9. The CDR3 spans 16 residues. This CDR3 reads CASSEGGAGGRQPQHF. In DNA form, the CDR3 reads TGTGCCAGCAGTGAAGGGGGGGCAGGGGGCCGGCAGCCCCAGCATTTT.

This clone has only one observation. The DNA of the CDR3 is TGTGCCATCAGCGGGACAGGGGTCGAGCAGTACTTC. Translated: CAISGTGVEQYF. The rearrangement links TRBV10-3 to TRBJ2-7, with 10 bases matching TRBD1. CDR1 is ENHRY and CDR2 is SYGVKD in the germline V gene. The V gene end was trimmed by 6 bases and the J gene end by 6 bases; junction bases not matched to a gene: 2. CDR3 length equals 12 residues.

This clone was recorded a few times. The V call is TRBV11-1, the J call TRBJ2-5; 11 bases are a match to TRBD2. CDR1 is SGHAT and CDR2 is FQDESV in the germline V gene (reference sequence). This CDR3 has 16 residues. J lost 1 base, V lost 5 bases, and 6 bases had no gene match. The CDR3 region is CASSPRTSGFQETQYF. In DNA, the CDR3 is TGTGCCAGCAGCCCTCGGACTAGCGGGTTCCAAGAGACCCAGTACTTC.

CDR3 in amino acids: CASSQEQGIRNQPQHF. The CDR3 DNA reads TGTGCCAGCAGCCAGGAACAGGGGATCCGAAATCAGCCCCAGCATTTT. The chain links TRBV7-2 to TRBJ1-5; 7 nucleotides agree with TRBD1. V dropped 5 bases and J dropped 4; count of bases not matched to a gene: 11. This CDR3 has 16 residues. Germline values: CDR1 SGHTA, CDR2 FQGNSA. The variable domain in full, completed from reference TRBV7-2 and TRBJ1-5, reads GAGVSQSPSNKVTEKGKDVELRCDPISGHTALYWYRQSLGQGLEFLIYFQGNSAPDKSGLPSDRFSAERTGGSVSTLTIQRTQQEDSAVYLCASSQEQGIRNQPQHFGDGTRLSIL.

The rearrangement uses TRBV10-1 and TRBJ2-2, with TRBD2 identical over 7 bases. The CDR3 contains 15 residues. Germline CDR1 WNHNN, CDR2 SYGVQD (reference sequence). Trimming took 7 bases from V and 5 from J; bases not matched to a gene: 10. CDR3 DNA sequence: TGCGCCAGCACCCCCCGCAGCGGGGTGACCGGGGAGCTGTTTTTT. The encoded protein is CASTPRSGVTGELFF.

This rearrangement joins TRBV6-1 to TRBJ2-7; D gene unclear. Between the trimmed V and J ends, which lost 0 bases and 4 bases, there was a span of 13 bases. The germline V gene encodes CDR1 MNHNS and CDR2 SASEGT. CDR3 length equals 15 residues. The chain's CDR3 is CASSEAGQRVYEQYF. DNA of the CDR3: TGTGCCAGCAGTGAAGCGGGCCAGAGAGTTTACGAGCAGTACTTC.

The count of this clone is one. The V gene is TRBV30, the J gene TRBJ1-3; tentative D call: TRBD1 (6 bases). Germline V gene sequence: CDR1 GTSNPN, CDR2 SVGIG (reference sequence). V lost 0 bases and J lost 14, with 14 bases in between. CDR3 size: 12 residues. This chain's CDR3 is CAWSVQGLSLYF. In DNA, the CDR3 is TGTGCCTGGAGTGTCCAGGGGTTATCCCTATATTTT.

V gene TRBV19 combines with J gene TRBJ2-7, with TRBD1 identical over 7 bases. The CDR3 is 15 residues long. V lost 5 bases, J lost 0 bases, and 7 bases stayed unmatched. Germline V gene lookup returns CDR1 LNHDA and CDR2 SQIVND (reference sequence). The CDR3 coding sequence is TGTGCCAGTAGTGCACAGGGGTTCGGCTCCTACGAGCAGTACTTC. Amino acid sequence: CASSAQGFGSYEQYF. Full variable domain (rest looked up from reference TRBV19 and TRBJ2-7): DGGITQSPKYLFRKEGQNVTLSCEQNLNHDAMYWYRQDPGQGLRLIYYSQIVNDFQKGDIAEGYSVSREKKESFPLTVTSAQKNPTAFYLCASSAQGFGSYEQYFGPGTRLTVT.